This is a list of T cell receptor beta chains from one sample in a study of T cell responses to AZD1222 COVID-19 vaccine. The protocol was immunoSEQ multiplex PCR, while the TCRdb copy is restricted to in-frame clones and leaves out a portion. The sample carries around 100,000 clones, roughly 85% recorded once. This specimen was peripheral blood, taken 28 days after the second AZD1222 dose. All receptors derive from an adult who received the AZD1222 COVID-19 vaccine. CDR3s include the opening cysteine and the closing phenylalanine or tryptophan. The order of the fields is clone size, CDR3 length, V gene, D gene, J gene, CDR3 DNA, CDR3 protein. D genes are given only for firm matches. Not every row has a clone size; where given, it reads once, few, many or a size class.

-	14	TRBV11-2	TRBD1	TRBJ1-4	TGTGCCAGCAGCTTAGTACAGGGGTTGGAAAAACTGTTTTTT	CASSLVQGLEKLFF
-	15	TRBV7-6	-	TRBJ1-1	TGTGCCAGCAGCTTGGAGGACAGCCCGAACACTGAAGCTTTCTTT	CASSLEDSPNTEAFF
-	14	TRBV28	TRBD1	TRBJ2-7	TGTGCCAGCAGTTTTACAGGGGAAGGCTACGAGCAGTACTTC	CASSFTGEGYEQYF
-	14	TRBV4-2	-	TRBJ1-4	TGTGCCAGCAGCCAAGAACCAAGCGTTGAAAAACTGTTTTTT	CASSQEPSVEKLFF
-	13	TRBV18	-	TRBJ2-7	TGTGCCAGCTCACAGGGACAAATAAACGAGCAGTACTTC	CASSQGQINEQYF
-	14	TRBV19	-	TRBJ2-2	TGTGCCAGTAGTGTCCAGGGGGGAACCGGGGAGCTGTTTTTT	CASSVQGGTGELFF
-	16	TRBV5-4	TRBD2	TRBJ2-2	TGTGCCAGCAGTCCAGGACTAGCGGGGGCTACCGGGGAGCTGTTTTTT	CASSPGLAGATGELFF
-	13	TRBV5-6	-	TRBJ1-1	TGTGCCAGCAGCTTTATAATGAACACTGAAGCTTTCTTT	CASSFIMNTEAFF
-	13	TRBV11-2	-	TRBJ2-3	TGTGCCAGCAGCTTTGGGCTGACAGATACGCAGTATTTT	CASSFGLTDTQYF
few	12	TRBV30	TRBD1	TRBJ2-1	TGTGCCTGGAGTGTTACAGGGGATGAGCAGTTCTTC	CAWSVTGDEQFF
-	16	TRBV2	TRBD1	TRBJ2-4	TGTGCCAGCAGCCGCCGGGACAGGGGTTCCAAAAACATTCAGTACTTC	CASSRRDRGSKNIQYF
-	15	TRBV3-1/TRBV3-2	-	TRBJ1-2	TGTGCCAGCAGCCAATTGCAGGACGGTTCGGATGGCTACACCTTC	CASSQLQDGSDGYTF
-	15	TRBV2	-	TRBJ1-5	TGTGCCAGCACCGACAGCCGCTATAGCAATCAGCCCCAGCATTTT	CASTDSRYSNQPQHF
-	14	TRBV6-5	-	TRBJ1-2	TGTGCCAGCAGGAAACAGGCCCAAACAAGGGGCTACACCTTC	CASRKQAQTRGYTF
-	16	TRBV4-3	-	TRBJ1-6	TGCGCCAGCAGCCTCGCCGGAGACAGAGATAATTCACCCCTCCACTTT	CASSLAGDRDNSPLHF
-	15	TRBV28	-	TRBJ2-1	TGTGCCAGCAGCCCCGCCTCGGGACCCTACAATGAGCAGTTCTTC	CASSPASGPYNEQFF
-	15	TRBV5-1	TRBD2	TRBJ2-3	TGCGCCAGCAGCACAAGCGGGAGCGGCACAGATACGCAGTATTTT	CASSTSGSGTDTQYF
-	16	TRBV5-1	TRBD1	TRBJ1-5	TGCGCCAGCAGCTTGGGGGACAGACATAGCAATCAGCCCCAGCATTTT	CASSLGDRHSNQPQHF
-	19	TRBV15	TRBD2	TRBJ2-4	TGTGCCACCAGCAGAGATGGGAGCGGGGGGGGAGAAGCCAAAAACATTCAGTACTTC	CATSRDGSGGGEAKNIQYF
-	15	TRBV5-4	TRBD2	TRBJ2-7	TGTGCCAGCAGCTTGGACCAGCGGGGGGGCCTCGAGCAGTACTTC	CASSLDQRGGLEQYF
-	12	TRBV28	-	TRBJ1-5	TGTGCCAGCCACAGGGTCAATCAGCCCCAGCATTTT	CASHRVNQPQHF
-	15	TRBV6-5	-	TRBJ1-5	TGTGCCAGCAGTTTCGGACAGTCTAGCAATCAGCCCCAGCATTTT	CASSFGQSSNQPQHF
-	14	TRBV7-9	-	TRBJ2-5	TGTGCCAGCAGCTTATTCCTCGGTAAAGAGACCCAGTACTTC	CASSLFLGKETQYF
once	13	TRBV4-1	-	TRBJ1-1	TGCGCCAGCAGCCAAGCCCAGGAGTTTGAAGCTTTCTTT	CASSQAQEFEAFF
-	16	TRBV2	TRBD2	TRBJ2-7	TGTGCCAGCAGTACACCGGGACTAGCGGCTTCCTACGAGCAGTACTTC	CASSTPGLAASYEQYF
-	13	TRBV12-3/TRBV12-4	-	TRBJ1-5	TGTGCCAGCAGTCAAGGGGCTGGCCGGCCCCAGCATTTT	CASSQGAGRPQHF
-	15	TRBV18	-	TRBJ2-5	TGTGCCAGCTCACCGACGACAGATAGCCAAGAGACCCAGTACTTC	CASSPTTDSQETQYF
-	13	TRBV7-3	-	TRBJ1-1	TGTGCCAGCAGCTCCCTAATGAACACTGAAGCTTTCTTT	CASSSLMNTEAFF
-	11	TRBV10-3	-	TRBJ1-1	TGTGCCATCAGTGAGTCGATAGAAGCTTTCTTT	CAISESIEAFF
-	15	TRBV5-1	-	TRBJ1-3	TGCGCCAGCAGCTTGGGTCAGGAGGTTTTCGGCACCATATATTTT	CASSLGQEVFGTIYF
-	13	TRBV28	-	TRBJ2-3	TGTGCCGGTTCCAGGGCAGGGGAAGATACGCAGTATTTT	CAGSRAGEDTQYF
-	15	TRBV5-1	-	TRBJ2-2	TGCGCCAGCAGCTTGCCCCGGGACCCCGCCGGGGAGCTGTTTTTT	CASSLPRDPAGELFF
-	15	TRBV5-6	-	TRBJ2-1	TGTGCCAGCAGCTTTAGAGCGGTCGGAAACAATGAGCAGTTCTTC	CASSFRAVGNNEQFF
once	13	TRBV30	-	TRBJ1-2	TGTGCCTGGAGTGTACCGGGGAGGGATGGCTACACCTTC	CAWSVPGRDGYTF
-	12	TRBV25-1	-	TRBJ2-1	TGTGCCAGCAGTGCCTTGTACAATGAGCAGTTCTTC	CASSALYNEQFF
-	14	TRBV4-2	-	TRBJ2-1	TGTGCCAGCGGGGCGGGGGCCTCCTACAATGAGCAGTTCTTC	CASGAGASYNEQFF
-	17	TRBV12-5	-	TRBJ2-3	TGTGCTAGTGGTTTGGTACTAGGTGACAGCCACACAGATACGCAGTATTTT	CASGLVLGDSHTDTQYF
-	15	TRBV19	-	TRBJ2-3	TGTGCCAGTAGTACCAACCTTATTAGCACAGATACGCAGTATTTT	CASSTNLISTDTQYF
-	9	TRBV6-6	-	TRBJ1-1	TGTGCCAGCAGCTCTGAAGCTTTCTTT	CASSSEAFF
-	17	TRBV7-6	-	TRBJ2-7	TGTGCCAGCAGCCTCCCTGAAGGGCAGACAACCACCTACGAGCAGTACTTC	CASSLPEGQTTTYEQYF
few	15	TRBV19	-	TRBJ2-7	TGTGCCAGTAGTATAGCCCGTGCATCCACCTACGAGCAGTACTTC	CASSIARASTYEQYF
-	16	TRBV10-2	TRBD2	TRBJ2-2	TGCGCCAGCAGTATTCTAGCGGGAACGAACACCGGGGAGCTGTTTTTT	CASSILAGTNTGELFF
-	17	TRBV11-2	-	TRBJ1-4	TGTGCCAGCAGCTTTATAGGGCTCCCGGCAACTAATGAAAAACTGTTTTTT	CASSFIGLPATNEKLFF
few	15	TRBV19	-	TRBJ1-5	TGTGCCAGTAGTATACAGATCGGAGGGGGGCAGCCCCAGCATTTT	CASSIQIGGGQPQHF
-	16	TRBV18	TRBD2	TRBJ2-3	TGTGCCAGCTCACATACTAGCGGGTTTAGCACAGATACGCAGTATTTT	CASSHTSGFSTDTQYF
-	16	TRBV2	TRBD2	TRBJ2-7	TGTGCCAGCAGCCGGGGACTAGCGGGACAGGGTTACGAGCAGTACTTC	CASSRGLAGQGYEQYF
-	13	TRBV9	-	TRBJ1-1	TGTGCCAGCGCCACCACCATGAACACTGAAGCTTTCTTT	CASATTMNTEAFF
-	13	TRBV7-3	-	TRBJ2-3	TGTGCCAGCAGCTTAACGTTAACCAACCCGCAGTATTTT	CASSLTLTNPQYF
-	12	TRBV10-3	-	TRBJ2-3	TGTGCCATCTCTAGCGGCACAGATACGCAGTATTTT	CAISSGTDTQYF
-	17	TRBV7-9	TRBD2	TRBJ2-1	TGTGCCAGCAGCTTAGGGGTGACTAGCGATATCTACAATGAGCAGTTCTTC	CASSLGVTSDIYNEQFF
-	12	TRBV2	-	TRBJ2-3	TGTGCCAGCAGTGATAGAGCAGATACGCAGTATTTT	CASSDRADTQYF
-	15	TRBV12-5	TRBD2	TRBJ2-1	TGTGCTTGTGGGGGAGGCGGGAGGGGCTACAATGAGCAGTTCTTC	CACGGGGRGYNEQFF
-	14	TRBV27	-	TRBJ2-7	TGTGCCAGCAGTTTCGGAAGGGTAGAGGACGAGCAGTACTTC	CASSFGRVEDEQYF
-	15	TRBV11-2	-	TRBJ1-2	TGTGCCAGCAGCTTAAGTTCCCGGGCGGGCTATGGCTACACCTTC	CASSLSSRAGYGYTF
-	14	TRBV19	TRBD1	TRBJ2-7	TGTGCCAGTAGTATTGGGACAGGTGTTTACGAGCAGTACTTC	CASSIGTGVYEQYF